This T cell receptor beta chain came from a study of T cells in tuberculosis. CDR3 length equals 17 residues. Germline V gene sequence: CDR1 MNHEY, CDR2 SMNVEV (reference sequence). V lost 5 bases to trimming and J lost 5 bases; unmatched junction nucleotides: 12. After thawing and overnight rest, PBMC were stained with GMM-loaded CD1B tetramer, viability dye and anti-CD3 for sorting. The CD1B tetramers carried C32 glucose monomycolate purified from Rhodococcus equi. From each donor, some 100,000 tetramer-negative cells were sorted. Sequenced by immunoSEQ multiplex PCR; TCRdb stores in-frame clones only, minus some. The sample lists about 88,000 clones, around 90% occurring once. This clone was counted a single time.

The chain is built from TRBV27 and TRBJ2-3, with TRBD2 identical over 11 bases. The TCR was taken from an adult woman with latent tuberculosis. The specimen sequenced was CD1b-GMM tetramer-negative cells sorted from PBMCs. The CDR3 here is CASSPTPGLAVVDTQYF. DNA of the CDR3: TGTGCCAGCAGTCCAACCCCGGGACTAGCGGTTGTAGATACGCAGTATTTT.